A single sample gave rise to the 14 T cell receptor beta chains below, sequenced in a study of cytomegalovirus exposure and HLA in healthy donors. The table came from immunoSEQ multiplex PCR; TCRdb's copy has only in-frame clones and leaves some out. The sample yields some 160,000 clones, around nine tenths seen once. Sequenced sample: PBMCs. These receptors all come from a young man in good health and CMV-seronegative.

The rearrangement links TRBV18 to TRBJ1-2; no clear D. The CDR3 runs 15 residues. Between the trimmed V and J ends, which lost 0 bases and 4 bases, there was a span of 12 bases. Germline CDR1 KGHSH, CDR2 LQKENI. CDR3: CASSPPFDGSYGYTF. The CDR3 nucleotides read TGTGCCAGCTCACCACCATTTGATGGCTCCTATGGCTACACCTTC.

The CDR3 DNA follows: TGCGCCAGCAGTGCTGCTCTCTTGGGGGCCAACACCGGGGAGCTGTTTTTT. It encodes CASSAALLGANTGELFF. This chain links TRBV10-2 with TRBJ2-2; perhaps TRBD1 as D (6 bases). This CDR3 region has 17 residues. Looked up from germline, CDR1 is WSHSY and CDR2 is SAAADI. V lost 4 bases and J lost 2, with 17 bases in between.

This clone is a singleton in its sample. The V call is TRBV10-3, the J call TRBJ1-1; D might be TRBD1 (5 bases). Per germline, CDR1 ENHRY and CDR2 SYGVKD. The CDR3 is made up of 14 amino acids. Deletions cut 7 bases from V and 1 base from J, with 13 bases between. CDR3 coding DNA: TGTGCCATCACCCCAGGGCTGACGAACACTGAAGCTTTCTTT. Translating gives CAITPGLTNTEAFF.

V usage is TRBV11-2 and J usage is TRBJ2-5, with a weak D call TRBD2 (5 bases). The V gene's germline CDR1 is SGHAT and CDR2 FQNNGV. The CDR3 has 13 amino acids. V lost 5 bases, J lost 2 bases, and 9 bases lay in between. CDR3 residues: CASSPDSQETQYF. The CDR3 DNA sequence: TGTGCCAGCAGCCCGGACTCACAAGAGACCCAGTACTTC.

This clone has a handful of counts. The chain uses TRBV28 and TRBJ2-7, with D maybe TRBD1 (5 bases). The V and J ends lost 9 bases and 5 bases respectively, with 14 bases between them. Germline CDR1 MDHEN, CDR2 SYDVKM. The CDR3 runs to 12 residues. CDR3: CASAGLRDEQYV. CDR3 nucleotides: TGTGCCAGTGCAGGGTTAAGAGACGAGCAGTACGTC.

This clone was recorded only once. This chain uses TRBV5-4 with TRBJ2-5; TRBD2 aligns across 9 bases. This CDR3 contains 14 residues. The V and J ends lost 5 bases and 3 bases, in that order; junction bases with no gene match: 5. Germline values: CDR1 SGHNT, CDR2 YYREEE (reference sequence). The CDR3 DNA sequence: TGTGCCAGCAGGACTTCTAGCGGGGAAGAGACCCAGTACTTC. Amino acid sequence: CASRTSSGEETQYF.

This clone occurred many times. The chain uses TRBV7-9 and TRBJ1-2; 8 nucleotides align to TRBD1. The CDR3 is made up of 14 amino acids. Trimming removed 3 bases from V and 8 bases from J; junction bases left unmatched: 8. Germline CDR1 reads SEHNR; CDR2 reads FQNEAQ (reference sequence). The chain's CDR3 is CASSFPGGEGGYTF. The CDR3 coding sequence is TGTGCCAGCAGCTTCCCAGGGGGCGAGGGAGGCTACACCTTC.

The chain links TRBV5-1 to TRBJ2-7; TRBD1 matches 8 bases. Trimming at V came to 4 bases and at J to 2 bases, leaving 8 bases not matched to a gene. The germline V gene has CDR1 SGHRS and CDR2 YFSETQ. CDR3 length equals 15 residues. CDR3 loop: CASSPDRVSPYEQYF. The CDR3 DNA reads as TGCGCCAGCAGCCCGGACAGGGTGTCCCCCTACGAGCAGTACTTC.

The chain carries TRBV7-6 and TRBJ2-7; TRBD2 is a possible D gene (5 bases). Germline V CDR1 and CDR2: SGHVS, FNYEAQ. Trimming stripped 5 bases from V and 5 bases from J, with 19 bases between. CDR3 length: 15 amino acids. CDR3 coding DNA: TGTGCCAGCAGCCCCGGGGAGCGGCCGGCCCACGAGCAGTACTTC. Translation: CASSPGERPAHEQYF.

V and J are TRBV5-6 and TRBJ2-7, with TRBD1 matching over 11 bases. There are 15 residues in the CDR3. Germline V gives CDR1 SGHDT, CDR2 YYEEEE. J gave up 2 bases and V 3 bases, and 4 bases lay outside the gene matches. The CDR3 region is CASSSGQGVTYEQYF. The CDR3 DNA follows: TGTGCCAGCAGCTCGGGACAGGGGGTTACCTACGAGCAGTACTTC.

The rearrangement joins TRBV27 to TRBJ2-5; TRBD1 matches at 11 bases. This CDR3 has 15 amino acids. The germline gives CDR1 MNHEY, CDR2 SMNVEV (reference sequence). V gave up 0 bases and J gave up 4 bases; unmatched junction bases: 1. The CDR3 DNA sequence: TGTGCCAGCAGTTTATCGGGACAGGGGGGAGAGACCCAGTACTTC. Its protein is CASSLSGQGGETQYF.

This rearrangement joins TRBV6-5 to TRBJ1-6; a weak D match, TRBD1 (5 bases). The CDR3 extends over 16 amino acids. Deletions cut 0 bases from V and 9 bases from J, with 15 bases between. CDR1 is MNHEY and CDR2 is SVGAGI in the germline V gene. The CDR3 spells CASSYSTGTRGSPLHF. The CDR3 coding sequence is TGTGCCAGCAGTTACTCGACTGGGACTCGGGGTTCACCCCTCCACTTT.

In DNA, the CDR3 is TGTGCCAGCAGCTTGGCCTTTAGGGGTGAGCAGTTCTTC. It specifies CASSLAFRGEQFF. The chain recombines TRBV7-9 with TRBJ2-1, with a tentative D call TRBD1 (5 bases). The V end lost 3 bases, the J end lost 9 bases, and 12 bases lay between the germline ends. CDR3 length: 13 residues. The germline gives CDR1 SEHNR, CDR2 FQNEAQ (reference sequence).

The chain uses TRBV6-5 and TRBJ2-1, with D tentatively TRBD1 (5 bases). Germline V gene sequence: CDR1 MNHEY, CDR2 SVGAGI. CDR3 size: 15 residues. Trimming shortened V by 6 bases and J by 0 bases, and 12 bases separated the two germline ends. CDR3 nucleotides: TGTGCCAGCAGGCCGACAGTGAGCTCCTACAATGAGCAGTTCTTC. It is translated as CASRPTVSSYNEQFF.